The sequence of this TCR beta chain was determined in a study of cytomegalovirus exposure and HLA in healthy donors. Study-wide points: Links to common viral pathogens appeared, in a later analysis, for several of the most significant clusters. The study reported that TCR beta sequences accurately predicted HLA-A and HLA-B alleles in most subjects. High specificity and sensitivity for cytomegalovirus status were reported for the classifier. A later analysis associated 15,000 or so TCR beta sequences with HLA alleles at a 0.05 false discovery rate.

This clone occurred once. The antigen remains unidentified. The germline gene is not matched at one end of the junction; a read error may be the cause. PCR employed 60 Vbeta and 13 Jbeta primers. The protocol was immunoSEQ multiplex PCR, while the TCRdb copy is restricted to in-frame clones and leaves out a portion. In the table there are around 80,000 clones, nearly 80% of which are singletons. This CDR3 has 14 residues. The germline CDR1 and CDR2 sequences are SGHDT and YYEEEE. This clonotype was obtained from a female donor in good health and CMV-seronegative. This chain uses TRBV5-6 with TRBJ2-1; possible D gene TRBD1, 6 bases. Specimen: PBMCs. This chain's CDR3 is CASSLDRAYNEQFF. CDR3 in DNA: TGTGCCAGCAGTTTGGACAGAGCCTACAATGAGCAGTTCTTC.